A single sample is the source of the 9 T cell receptor beta chains below, sequenced in a study of molecular identifiers for immune sequencing clone quantification. In TCRdb, the PCR reads were re-called with MiXCR into one record per CDR3 protein. The sample shows under 650,000 distinct CDR3 sequences, 20% of them seen only once. The specimen was naive CD8+ T cells from blood, with Jurkat cell RNA spiked in. The subset is: FACS-sorted CD8+CD4-CCR7+CD45RA+ naive T cells. The receptors shown here come from a human donor in good health. Some libraries in this study had Jurkat cell RNA spiked in.

There are a few counts of this clonotype. This chain uses TRBV25-1 with TRBJ2-2, with D perhaps matching TRBD1 (6 bases). V was trimmed by 3 bases and J by 4 bases, leaving 15 bases between them. Germline CDR1 MGHDK, CDR2 SYGVNS. CDR3 length: 16 residues. CDR3: CASSDPAQGSTGELFF. The DNA for the CDR3 is TGTGCCAGCAGTGACCCCGCACAGGGAAGCACCGGGGAGCTGTTTTTT.

This clonotype has ten or more counts. J is TRBJ2-2 and V is TRBV4-1; D gene ambiguous. The germline V and J ends were trimmed by 8 bases and 5 bases, with 9 bases remaining between them. The CDR3 loop spans 12 amino acids. Germline V gene data show CDR1 as MGHRA and CDR2 as YSYEKL. The CDR3 sequence: CASRTVTGELFF. DNA for the CDR3: TGCGCCAGCCGCACTGTGACCGGGGAGCTGTTTTTT.

This clonotype has at least ten counts. The J gene is TRBJ2-3, the V gene TRBV7-6; 15 positions match TRBD2. Trimming cost V 4 bases and J 1 base; bases outside gene matches: 6. The CDR3 sequence is 18 residues long. CDR1 and CDR2 from the germline V gene are SGHVS and FNYEAQ. The chain's CDR3 is CASSWTSGGGYGTDTQYF. As DNA, the CDR3 is TGTGCCAGCAGCTGGACTAGCGGGGGGGGTTATGGCACAGATACGCAGTATTTT.

This clonotype was observed many times. The J gene is TRBJ2-7, the V gene TRBV25-1, with D possibly being TRBD1 or TRBD2 (5 bases each). The CDR3 length is 13 residues. The V gene's germline CDR1 is MGHDK and CDR2 SYGVNS. Between the trimmed V and J ends, which lost 8 bases and 0 bases, there was a span of 11 bases. CDR3 in amino acids: CASLGRSSYEQYF. For the CDR3, the DNA is TGTGCCAGCTTGGGACGAAGCTCCTACGAGCAGTACTTC.

This clonotype has at least ten counts. The chain has TRBV30 and TRBJ2-7; 9 bases are a match to TRBD1. The germline V gene encodes CDR1 GTSNPN and CDR2 SVGIG (reference sequence). The CDR3 runs 14 residues. V lost 1 base, J lost 1 base, and 2 bases stayed unmatched. The CDR3 bases are TGTGCCTGGAGTGGGGACAGGGAGTCCTACGAGCAGTACTTC. It yields the protein CAWSGDRESYEQYF.

Ten or more counts support this clonotype. The rearrangement links TRBV11-2 to TRBJ2-1; D is unresolved. V was cut by 4 bases and J by 2 bases, with 6 bases left in between. This CDR3 has 13 residues. Germline V gene sequence: CDR1 SGHAT, CDR2 FQNNGV. In DNA, the CDR3 is TGTGCCAGCAGCTATCCCCCCTACAATGAGCAGTTCTTC. Translated, it gives CASSYPPYNEQFF.

The CDR3 region has the DNA TGTGCCAGCAGTCCGTCTGGGACTAGCGGCTACGAGCAGTACTTC. It codes for CASSPSGTSGYEQYF. This rearrangement joins TRBV28 to TRBJ2-7, with 11 bases matching TRBD2. The V gene's germline CDR1 is MDHEN and CDR2 SYDVKM. The CDR3 extends over 15 amino acids. Unmatched junction bases numbered 6, after V lost 5 bases and J lost 3 bases.

This clonotype was counted a single time. One end of the junction is discordant with germline, which a read error may explain. This chain uses TRBV7-7 with TRBJ2-5, with TRBD1 as a possible D gene (5 bases). This CDR3 is 16 amino acids long. CDR1 is SSHAT, CDR2 FNYEAQ, per germline (reference sequence). CDR3 region: CASSLDAGYFSETQYF. CDR3 nucleotide sequence: TGTGCTAGCAGCTTAGACGCAGGGTATTTTTCAGAGACCCAGTACTTC.

This clonotype was recorded a few times. The chain combines TRBV15 with TRBJ1-2; a weak D match, TRBD1 (6 bases). V lost 0 bases to trimming and J lost 7 bases, with 12 bases between them. Germline CDR1 and CDR2: LNHNV and YYDKDF (reference sequence). The CDR3 has 14 residues. CDR3: CATSRDQGRGGYTF. The DNA of the CDR3 is TGTGCCACCAGCAGAGATCAGGGGCGTGGTGGCTACACCTTC.